This record looks at one T cell receptor beta chain sequence and its context. It is likely a read error: a sequence one base away is far more abundant. Time point described: after trial treatment. Treatment specified: LDRT plus nivolumab, ipilimumab, low-dose cyclophosphamide and aspirin (RACIN trial). First-strand cDNA relied on TRAV- and TRBV-specific primers spanning alpha and beta chains. TCR amplification involved around 22 PCR cycles with a constant-region primer and V-primer adapter. TCRdb re-analysed the reads in MiXCR, keeping a single row per CDR3 protein. The sample has some 46,000 distinct CDR3 sequences, about 25% seen once. The sample belongs to a study of low-dose radiotherapy and immunotherapy resistance in tumors. Turning to the study itself: Patients took aspirin 300 mg by mouth once daily. This continued for four cycles, starting on cycle 1 day 1.

Looked up from germline, CDR1 is SGHKS and CDR2 is YYEKEE (reference sequence). This CDR3 is 14 amino acids long. Source: PBMCs, taken after low-dose radiotherapy plus immunotherapy. This TCR came from a male donor with prostate cancer. V is TRBV5-5 and J is TRBJ2-1, with 7 bases lining up with TRBD1. The CDR3 DNA sequence: TGCGCCAGCAGCTTGGAACGACAGGGTGACGAGCAGTTCTTC. This encodes CASSLERQGDEQFF.